The 20 T cell receptor beta chains reported below all come from one sample, sequenced in a study of T cells in Graves' hyperthyroidism and ophthalmopathy. Regions amplified from RNA transcripts were the TCR beta CDR3 regions. TCR CDR3 underwent first-round RT-PCR with the HTBI primer set. TCRdb itself ran the multiplex PCR reads through MiXCR, one entry per CDR3 protein. Here the sample spans roughly 580,000 distinct CDR3 sequences, around 13% being singletons. Source material: blood. These receptors came from a woman in her 30s with Graves' hyperthyroidism that later progressed to Graves' ophthalmopathy.

The J gene is TRBJ2-3, the V gene TRBV9; 11 nucleotides align to TRBD2. Looked up from germline, CDR1 is SGDLS and CDR2 is YYNGEE. V was clipped by 0 bases and J by 2 bases; unmatched bases: 2. The CDR3 is 16 residues long. The CDR3 DNA reads TGTGCCAGCAGCGTAGTAGCGGGAGGGCCCACAGATACGCAGTATTTT. Translation: CASSVVAGGPTDTQYF.

This clonotype was recorded at least ten times. This chain connects TRBV6-1 to TRBJ2-5; 7 bases are a match to TRBD2. In germline, CDR1 is MNHNS, CDR2 SASEGT. The CDR3 is made up of 13 amino acids. V trimming: 5 bases; J trimming: 5 bases; junction bases outside the gene matches: 5. CDR3 in amino acids: CASSWREQETQYF. CDR3 coding DNA: TGTGCCAGCAGTTGGCGGGAGCAGGAGACCCAGTACTTC.

Ten or more counts support this clonotype. This sequence joins TRBV27 and TRBJ2-3; D unresolved. V was trimmed by 3 bases and J by 4 bases, leaving 11 bases between them. Germline V gene lookup returns CDR1 MNHEY and CDR2 SMNVEV (reference sequence). This CDR3 spans 14 amino acids. The CDR3 reads CASSLVPVADTQYF. The CDR3 DNA reads as TGTGCCAGCAGTTTGGTCCCGGTGGCAGATACGCAGTATTTT.

V usage is TRBV29-1 and J usage is TRBJ2-3; TRBD2 aligns across 11 bases. The V gene's germline CDR1 is SQVTM and CDR2 ANQGSEA. This CDR3 has 15 amino acids. V lost 8 bases to trimming and J lost 4 bases; unmatched junction nucleotides: 11. The CDR3 reads CSYRVTSGRSDTQYF. The CDR3 DNA reads as TGCAGCTATCGGGTAACTAGCGGGAGATCAGATACGCAGTATTTT.

Turning to this clonotype: A read error may explain this, as a much larger clone is one base away. The rearrangement uses TRBV20-1 and TRBJ2-1, with TRBD1 as a possible D gene (6 bases). The CDR3 contains 14 residues. Trimming took off 5 bases at V and 10 bases at J, with 21 bases between the two ends. Germline CDR1 DFQATT, CDR2 SNEGSKA (reference sequence). Written as DNA, the CDR3 is TGCAGTGCTGTCACCCCAGGGGCTGGGTACGAGCAGTTCTTC. Amino acid sequence: CSAVTPGAGYEQFF.

V is TRBV6-2 or TRBV6-3 and J is TRBJ1-5; D not certain. This CDR3 has 15 residues. V lost 0 bases to trimming and J lost 4 bases, with 10 bases between them. Germline CDR1 and CDR2: MNHEY and SVGEGT. CDR3 sequence reads: CASSYSSQPNQPQHF. In DNA form, the CDR3 reads TGTGCCAGCAGTTACTCGTCGCAGCCGAATCAGCCCCAGCATTTT.

This clonotype was observed at least ten times. The chain is built from TRBV7-9 and TRBJ2-1, with a weak D call TRBD1 (6 bases). V lost 4 bases and J lost 7, with 14 bases in between. The germline V gene has CDR1 SEHNR and CDR2 FQNEAQ (reference sequence). The CDR3 has 14 amino acids. This chain's CDR3 is CASSWTVRGNEQFF. Here the CDR3 DNA reads TGTGCCAGCAGCTGGACAGTGAGAGGGAATGAGCAGTTCTTC.

The chain employs TRBV12-3 or TRBV12-4 and TRBJ2-5; 10 nucleotides line up with TRBD2. V was clipped by 3 bases and J by 4 bases; unmatched bases: 8. The CDR3 sequence is 16 residues long. In DNA form, the CDR3 reads TGTGCCAGCAGTTTTGGTGCTAGCGGGAGCGGAGAGACCCAGTACTTC. Protein: CASSFGASGSGETQYF.

This clonotype occurred many times. The chain carries TRBV19 and TRBJ1-5; unclear D gene. Germline values: CDR1 LNHDA, CDR2 SQIVND (reference sequence). Trimming shortened V by 3 bases and J by 7 bases, and 13 bases separated the two germline ends. This CDR3 is 14 amino acids long. CDR3 nucleotides: TGTGCCAGTAGTATCTTTCTAGGGAACCAGCCCCAGCATTTT. This encodes CASSIFLGNQPQHF.

This clonotype was picked up a small number of times. Since a much larger clone is just one base distant, this may be a read error. The final CDR3 position lacks the conserved phenylalanine or tryptophan, pointing to a likely read error. This chain connects TRBV20-1 to TRBJ2-1; D is possibly TRBD1 or TRBD2 (5 bases each). Germline V gene lookup returns CDR1 DFQATT and CDR2 SNEGSKA (reference sequence). The length of the CDR3 is 13 residues. The germline V and J ends were trimmed by 5 bases and 6 bases, with 14 bases remaining between them. In DNA, the CDR3 is TGCAGTGCTCCCCATCTTGGGGGCAATGAGCAGTTCCTC. The encoded protein is CSAPHLGGNEQFL.

CDR3 coding DNA: TGTGCCAGCAGTTACCCGTCACTAGCGGGAGTCCGGGAGACCCAGTACTTC. This translates into CASSYPSLAGVRETQYF. This rearrangement joins TRBV6-2 or TRBV6-3 to TRBJ2-5; 11 bases are shared with TRBD2. CDR1 and CDR2 (germline): MNHEY, SVGEGT. V lost 2 bases and J lost 5; bases outside the gene matches: 10. The CDR3 runs 17 residues.

This clonotype came up many times. The chain has TRBV30 and TRBJ2-7; D could derive from TRBD1 or TRBD2 (5 bases each). Germline lookup yields CDR1 GTSNPN and CDR2 SVGIG (reference sequence). Between the trimmed V and J ends, which lost 3 bases and 5 bases, there was a span of 17 bases. The CDR3 contains 14 residues. CDR3 residues: CAWRPRGRGDEQYF. CDR3 nucleotides: TGTGCCTGGAGGCCTCGGGGCAGAGGGGACGAGCAGTACTTC.

Comments on this clonotype: This clone may be a read error of a much larger clone one base away. This chain connects TRBV20-1 to TRBJ2-1; D gene uncertain. Germline V gene sequence: CDR1 DFQATT, CDR2 SNEGSKA (reference sequence). The CDR3 length is 11 residues. The CDR3 DNA reads as TGCAGTGCTAGAGGGTTCAATGAGCAGGTCTTC. Translating it yields CSARGFNEQVF.

This clonotype appeared many times. V and J are TRBV10-3 and TRBJ2-3; D gene ambiguous. Trimming took off 3 bases at V and 3 bases at J, with 7 bases between the two ends. CDR3 length: 13 amino acids. Germline V gene sequence: CDR1 ENHRY, CDR2 SYGVKD. CDR3 DNA sequence: TGTGCCATCAGTGATGACCCGACAGATACGCAGTATTTT. Its protein product is CAISDDPTDTQYF.

This clonotype was seen repeatedly, ten times or more. The gene calls are TRBV6-2 or TRBV6-3 and TRBJ1-1; possibly TRBD1 for D (6 bases). The V end lost 6 bases, the J end lost 1 base, and 12 bases lay between the germline ends. CDR1 is MNHEY and CDR2 is SVGEGT in the germline V gene. This CDR3 has 14 amino acids. The CDR3 here is CASRPGGTNTEAFF. As DNA, the CDR3 is TGTGCCAGCAGGCCCGGGGGCACGAACACTGAAGCTTTCTTT.

With respect to this clonotype: A single base separates this from a much larger clone, so it may be a read error. V usage is TRBV5-6 and J usage is TRBJ2-3; D is possibly TRBD2 (6 bases). Germline lookup yields CDR1 SGHDT and CDR2 YYEEEE. The CDR3 runs to 14 residues. Here the CDR3 reads CAGSLLGDSDTQYF. The CDR3 DNA reads TGTGCCGGCAGCTTACTTGGGGACTCAGATACGCAGTATTTT.

This clonotype came up many times. The chain employs TRBV28 and TRBJ2-1; 9 bases line up with TRBD2. V gave up 0 bases and J gave up 4 bases; unmatched junction bases: 4. The length of the CDR3 is 16 residues. Germline-derived CDR1 and CDR2 are MDHEN and SYDVKM. CDR3 sequence reads: CASSLWRLADYNEQFF. DNA for the CDR3: TGTGCCAGCAGTTTATGGAGACTAGCGGATTACAATGAGCAGTTCTTC.

The V gene is TRBV10-3, the J gene TRBJ2-5, with 11 bases identical to TRBD2. This CDR3 spans 16 amino acids. The V gene end was trimmed by 3 bases and the J gene end by 4 bases; junction bases not matched to a gene: 7. CDR1 and CDR2 from the germline V gene are ENHRY and SYGVKD. Here the CDR3 reads CAISELAGGPGETQYF. The CDR3 coding sequence is TGTGCCATCAGTGAATTAGCGGGAGGGCCTGGAGAGACCCAGTACTTC.

The chain employs TRBV24-1 and TRBJ2-5, with 9 bases that match TRBD1. CDR3 length equals 16 residues. Germline loops: CDR1 KGHDR, CDR2 SFDVKD. The trim removed 5 bases at V and 5 bases at J, leaving 11 bases unmatched. For the CDR3, the DNA is TGTGCCACCAGTGGGGGTTGGGGACAGGGTAAGGAGACCCAGTACTTC. Translated: CATSGGWGQGKETQYF.

The table lists this clonotype with many counts. The J gene is TRBJ1-4, the V gene TRBV12-3 or TRBV12-4; D call uncertain. Trimming removed 3 bases from V and 5 bases from J, with 13 bases in between. This CDR3 is built from 15 residues. CDR3 region: CASSLGPGLNEKLFF. Written as DNA, the CDR3 is TGTGCCAGCAGTTTGGGCCCGGGTCTAAATGAAAAACTGTTTTTT.